This T cell receptor beta chain stems from a study of control samples from healthy donors and cancer patients. TCRdb's table, derived via immunoSEQ multiplex PCR, lists solely in-frame clones and lacks some. The repertoire holds about 94,000 clones, with 90% as singletons. CDR1 is LNHDA and CDR2 is SQIVND in the germline V gene (reference sequence). Trimming left V 0 bases short and J 1 base short, with 10 bases between. The CDR3 spans 15 residues. The chain is built from TRBV19 and TRBJ2-7, with D uncertain. This TCR came from a woman aged 18-29 years in good health. Sequenced sample: blood. The CDR3 here is CASSIEYDASYEQYF. In DNA form, the CDR3 reads TGTGCCAGTAGTATAGAATATGACGCTTCCTACGAGCAGTACTTC.